Following are 4 T cell receptor beta chains from one sample sequenced in a study of beta chain features in type 1 diabetes. Reverse transcription of all isolated RNA meant that expressed TCRB transcripts were sequenced. Sequencing used immunoSEQ multiplex PCR; TCRdb keeps in-frame clones, though not all of them. The data show hundreds of thousands of clones, 8% seen once. The sequenced sample consisted of central memory CD4+ T cells from blood. Receptor source: a young woman in good health.

This clone was detected only a few times. The rearrangement links TRBV13 to TRBJ2-1; TRBD1 matches 10 bases. The CDR3 runs to 15 residues. J was trimmed by 5 bases and V by 6 bases; bases with no gene match: 7. CDR1 is PRHDT and CDR2 is FYEKMQ in the germline V gene (reference sequence). This CDR3 reads CASSRDRGPHNEQFF. In DNA form, the CDR3 reads TGTGCCAGCAGTCGAGACAGGGGGCCCCACAATGAGCAGTTCTTC.

The gene calls are TRBV15 and TRBJ2-1; the D call may be TRBD1 or TRBD2 (5 bases each). V lost 2 bases to trimming and J lost 3 bases, with 20 bases between them. The CDR3 runs 18 residues. Germline V gene lookup returns CDR1 LNHNV and CDR2 YYDKDF (reference sequence). This CDR3 reads CATSRNFVGGRVYNEQFF. The CDR3 nucleotides are TGTGCCACCAGCAGAAATTTTGTTGGGGGACGGGTCTACAATGAGCAGTTCTTC.

The chain combines TRBV11-2 with TRBJ2-7; D gene ambiguous. V was pared by 1 base and J by 6 bases, with 4 bases between. Germline CDR1 is SGHAT and CDR2 is FQNNGV. The CDR3 is 11 amino acids. The CDR3 protein is CASSLGIEQYF. CDR3 in DNA: TGTGCCAGCAGCTTAGGAATCGAGCAGTACTTC. Full variable domain (missing parts from reference TRBV11-2 and TRBJ2-7): EAGVAQSPRYKIIEKRQSVAFWCNPISGHATLYWYQQILGQGPKLLIQFQNNGVVDDSQLPKDRFSAERLKGVDSTLKIQPAKLEDSAVYLCASSLGIEQYFGPGTRLTVT.

This clone was observed a handful of times. The J gene is TRBJ2-4, the V gene TRBV4-2; D is unclear. Between the trimmed V and J ends, which lost 1 base and 1 base, there was a span of 14 bases. The CDR3 is 17 residues long. Germline CDR1 reads LGHNA; CDR2 reads YNFKEQ. CDR3: CASSQGRSPGAKNIQYF. The DNA for the CDR3 is TGTGCCAGCAGCCAAGGTCGCTCTCCTGGGGCCAAAAACATTCAGTACTTC.